The 15 T cell receptor beta chains below all came from one sample that was sequenced in a study of Ad26.COV2.S vaccination and SARS-CoV-2 variants. Assay used: immunoSEQ multiplex PCR; TCRdb lists only in-frame clones, some missing. Found here are roughly 380,000 clones, about 90% of them singletons; the top ten hold roughly 3.9%. Here the sequenced sample was peripheral blood, taken after recovery from COVID-19. Receptors originate from a human donor who had recovered from COVID-19.

This chain joins TRBV5-4 and TRBJ2-4, with a weak D call TRBD1 (5 bases). The germline V gene has CDR1 SGHNT and CDR2 YYREEE (reference sequence). This CDR3 region has 14 residues. Trimming removed 4 bases at V and 7 bases at J, with 15 bases between. CDR3 coding DNA: TGTGCCAGCAGCGGCCAGGGAATCAGTAACATTCAGTACTTC. Translated: CASSGQGISNIQYF.

V and J are TRBV11-2 and TRBJ2-3, with unresolved D. The germline CDR1 and CDR2 sequences are SGHAT and FQNNGV. The germline V and J ends were trimmed by 4 bases and 1 base, with 3 bases remaining between them. The CDR3 consists of 12 residues. The CDR3 reads CASSSRTDTQYF. The CDR3 DNA sequence: TGTGCCAGCAGCTCCCGCACAGATACGCAGTATTTT.

This sequence joins TRBV12-3 or TRBV12-4 and TRBJ1-1; tentatively, D is TRBD1 (6 bases). This CDR3 region has 12 residues. Trimming took off 3 bases at V and 11 bases at J, with 13 bases between the two ends. In DNA form, the CDR3 reads TGTGCCAGCAGTTTTTTCCCAGGACAGGCTTTCTTT. Protein sequence: CASSFFPGQAFF.

CDR3 loop: CASSPGKLAGYSGANVLTF. CDR3 nucleotide sequence: TGTGCCAGCTCACCGGGTAAACTAGCGGGGTACTCTGGGGCCAACGTCCTGACTTTC. The rearrangement joins TRBV18 to TRBJ2-6; 10 positions match TRBD2. CDR1 and CDR2 from the germline V gene are KGHSH and LQKENI. The trim removed 3 bases at V and 0 bases at J, leaving 8 bases unmatched. CDR3 length: 19 amino acids.

This clone turned up a few times. This rearrangement joins TRBV12-3 or TRBV12-4 to TRBJ2-1; D call uncertain. The CDR3 runs to 12 residues. Deletions cut 6 bases from V and 5 bases from J, with 8 bases between. CDR3 in DNA: TGTGCCAGCAGGGCCCGAGACAATGAGCAGTTCTTC. Translation gives CASRARDNEQFF.

The CDR3 nucleotides are TGTGCCACCAGCAGAGATCGGGGCACAGGGGTAGGCTACGAGCAGTACTTC. This codes for CATSRDRGTGVGYEQYF. The chain has TRBV15 and TRBJ2-7; the match to TRBD1 covers 7 bases. This CDR3 is 17 amino acids long. Trimming at V came to 0 bases and at J to 3 bases, leaving 11 bases not matched to a gene. Germline V gene data show CDR1 as LNHNV and CDR2 as YYDKDF (reference sequence).

The V gene is TRBV5-4, the J gene TRBJ2-5, with 16 bases lining up with TRBD2. Germline loops: CDR1 SGHNT, CDR2 YYREEE (reference sequence). The CDR3 covers 16 residues. J was trimmed by 0 bases and V by 4 bases; bases with no gene match: 0. The CDR3 sequence is CASSGTSGGDQETQYF. The CDR3, as DNA: TGTGCCAGCAGCGGGACTAGCGGGGGGGACCAAGAGACCCAGTACTTC.

This rearrangement joins TRBV5-5 to TRBJ2-1, with 9 bases lining up with TRBD2. This CDR3 spans 17 amino acids. Trimming removed 0 bases from V and 4 bases from J; junction bases left unmatched: 8. CDR1 is SGHKS, CDR2 YYEKEE, per germline (reference sequence). The CDR3 spells CASSLGLRLAEYNEQFF. The CDR3 nucleotides read TGTGCCAGCAGCTTGGGACTGCGACTAGCGGAATACAATGAGCAGTTCTTC.

This chain links TRBV7-2 with TRBJ2-5, with unresolved D. The CDR3 is 11 amino acids. Germline V gene data show CDR1 as SGHTA and CDR2 as FQGNSA. V lost 5 bases and J lost 5, with 6 bases in between. The CDR3, as DNA: TGTGCCAGCAGCGCCAAGGAGACCCAGTACTTC. Translation gives CASSAKETQYF.

This chain connects TRBV5-6 to TRBJ2-7; TRBD1 or TRBD2 may be the D gene (7 bases each). With 4 bases removed from V and 5 bases from J, the gap between germline ends came to 19 bases. Per the germline V gene, CDR1 is SGHDT and CDR2 is YYEEEE. The CDR3 runs 15 residues. DNA for the CDR3: TGTGCCAGCAGCCTCAGGGGGGGGACCATAGACGAGCAGTACTTC. This sequence encodes CASSLRGGTIDEQYF.

J is TRBJ2-7 and V is TRBV6-5, with no clear D. Trimming removed 2 bases from V and 1 base from J, with 9 bases in between. The CDR3 is 14 residues long. The germline CDR1 and CDR2 sequences are MNHEY and SVGAGI. The CDR3 is CASSYGSASYEQYF. In DNA form, the CDR3 reads TGTGCCAGCAGTTACGGATCAGCATCCTACGAGCAGTACTTC.

The genes are TRBV19 and TRBJ2-2; TRBD1 or TRBD2 may be the D gene (6 bases each). The CDR3 has 14 residues. Trimming shortened V by 9 bases and J by 7 bases, and 18 bases separated the two germline ends. The germline V gene encodes CDR1 LNHDA and CDR2 SQIVND (reference sequence). The chain's CDR3 is CASKLQGGDGELFF. The CDR3 DNA follows: TGTGCCAGCAAACTACAGGGAGGTGACGGGGAGCTGTTTTTT. Full variable domain (rest looked up from reference TRBV19 and TRBJ2-2): DGGITQSPKYLFRKEGQNVTLSCEQNLNHDAMYWYRQDPGQGLRLIYYSQIVNDFQKGDIAEGYSVSREKKESFPLTVTSAQKNPTAFYLCASKLQGGDGELFFGEGSRLTVL.

The count of this clone is one. The chain is built from TRBV13 and TRBJ2-1; D gene ambiguous. With 2 bases removed from V and 2 bases from J, the gap between germline ends came to 10 bases. CDR3 length: 15 residues. Per germline, CDR1 PRHDT and CDR2 FYEKMQ (reference sequence). CDR3 nucleotides: TGTGCCAGCAGCTTAAGAGCTGTGACCTACAATGAGCAGTTCTTC. Protein sequence: CASSLRAVTYNEQFF.

The genes are TRBV9 and TRBJ2-2; D not resolved. The ends were cut back, 0 bases at V and 2 bases at J, with 11 bases in the middle. Germline CDR1 reads SGDLS; CDR2 reads YYNGEE. The CDR3 totals 16 residues. CDR3 coding DNA: TGTGCCAGCAGCGTAGCTGTGTTATCTAACACCGGGGAGCTGTTTTTT. Its translation is CASSVAVLSNTGELFF. The full variable domain, completed using reference TRBV9 and TRBJ2-2, is DSGVTQTPKHLITATGQRVTLRCSPRSGDLSVYWYQQSLDQGLQFLIQYYNGEERAKGNILERFSAQQFPDLHSELNLSSLELGDSALYFCASSVAVLSNTGELFFGEGSRLTVL.

This rearrangement joins TRBV24-1 to TRBJ2-3; D is undetermined. The CDR3 totals 13 residues. V was pared by 5 bases and J by 0 bases, with 5 bases between. CDR1 and CDR2 from the germline V gene are KGHDR and SFDVKD. CDR3 loop: CATSAVSTDTQYF. The DNA of the CDR3 is TGTGCCACCAGTGCGGTGAGCACAGATACGCAGTATTTT.